The table lists the clone carrying this TCR beta chain with a few counts. This entry comes from a study of response to subunit inactivated influenza vaccine. MiXCR, run by TCRdb on the RT-PCR reads, gives a single entry per CDR3 protein. Of about 570,000 distinct CDR3 sequences listed, approximately 10% are singletons. This CDR3 has 14 residues. Germline V gene sequence: CDR1 DFQATT, CDR2 SNEGSKA (reference sequence). Unmatched junction bases numbered 6, after V lost 6 bases and J lost 2 bases. The same sample was also studied in work on T cells expressing NK-cell markers. That paper adds: Libraries used 5'RACE template switching adding universal primer site and UMIs. Among eight sequenced donors, seven carried HCMV seropositivity while one was seronegative. With an anti-gamma-delta TCR antibody, sorting in several experiments was kept to alpha-beta TCR T cells. A range of about 1.0-8% of CD8+ T cells consisted of dominant NKG2C+ clonotypes in several donors. Also leading the CD3+CD56-NKG2C+ fraction in a few donors were these clonotypes.

The gene calls are TRBV20-1 and TRBJ2-2; TRBD1 matches 7 bases. The TCR sequence derives from a man aged 50 to 60 who received an inactivated influenza vaccine. Sequencing used PBMCs from blood, obtained on the day of vaccination. The CDR3 DNA sequence: TGCAGTGCCCCCGACAGGGATAACACCGGGGAGCTGTTTTTT. Its translation: CSAPDRDNTGELFF.